The 14 T cell receptor beta chains in this list originate from one sample, sequenced in a study of cytomegalovirus exposure and HLA in healthy donors (dated by TCRdb to about 2017). Libraries were constructed by the immunoSEQ multiplex PCR assay. A mixture of 60 forward primers for TCR Vbeta segments and 13 reverse primers for TCR Jbeta segments was used in the multiplex PCR. As stored in TCRdb, this immuneACCESS dataset retains in-frame rearrangements with V and J assigned. A fraction of the clones does not appear; measured against another copy, unresolved V genes explain less than half of the discrepancy, and the remainder lacks a known reason. This sample lists over 100,000 clones; 70% were detected once. The ten largest clones represent approximately 8.6% of the sample. The sequenced sample consisted of PBMCs. The receptors were gathered from a man aged 25 to 45 in good health and CMV-seropositive.

The chain is built from TRBV4-1 and TRBJ2-3, with TRBD1 matching 9 bases. Germline CDR1 reads MGHRA; CDR2 reads YSYEKL. The CDR3 runs to 17 residues. Losses at the gene ends were 4 bases for V and 2 bases for J; bases not matched to a gene: 10. CDR3 residues: CASSLNIDRGSTDTQYF. The CDR3, as DNA: TGCGCCAGCAGCCTAAACATAGACAGGGGGTCCACAGATACGCAGTATTTT.

The gene calls are TRBV6-1 and TRBJ1-5, with D possibly matching TRBD1 (6 bases). Trimming cost V 7 bases and J 2 bases, with 12 bases left between them. CDR3 size: 14 residues. Per germline, CDR1 MNHNS and CDR2 SASEGT. CDR3 loop: CASTEQGGNQPQHF. The CDR3, as DNA: TGTGCCAGCACCGAACAGGGTGGCAATCAGCCCCAGCATTTT.

This chain's CDR3 is CASTTTGQGAFF. DNA of the CDR3: TGCGCCAGCACAACAACAGGGCAGGGAGCTTTCTTT. V gene TRBV5-1 combines with J gene TRBJ1-1; possibly TRBD1 for D (6 bases). V dropped 6 bases and J dropped 10 bases, with 16 bases sitting between them. Germline lookup yields CDR1 SGHRS and CDR2 YFSETQ. CDR3 length equals 12 residues. The whole variable domain, filled in from reference TRBV5-1 and TRBJ1-1, reads KAGVTQTPRYLIKTRGQQVTLSCSPISGHRSVSWYQQTPGQGLQFLFEYFSETQRNKGNFPGRFSGRQFSNSRSEMNVSTLELGDSALYLCASTTTGQGAFFGQGTRLTVV.

This sequence joins TRBV30 and TRBJ2-4; tentatively, D is TRBD1 (6 bases). The CDR3 has 12 residues. The germline gives CDR1 GTSNPN, CDR2 SVGIG (reference sequence). V gave up 0 bases and J gave up 14 bases, with 14 bases separating them. The CDR3 DNA reads TGTGCCTGGAGTGTAAACAGGGTAGTTGAGTACTTC. This sequence encodes CAWSVNRVVEYF.

The rearrangement joins TRBV27 to TRBJ2-1; D is ambiguous. Germline V gene data show CDR1 as MNHEY and CDR2 as SMNVEV (reference sequence). The CDR3 runs 13 residues. With 8 bases removed from V and 1 base from J, the gap between germline ends came to 9 bases. The CDR3 DNA follows: TGTGCCAGCCTCGACAATTCCTACAATGAGCAGTTCTTC. Its translation: CASLDNSYNEQFF.

The chain joins TRBV4-3 to TRBJ2-3, with 8 nucleotides matching TRBD1. The V gene end was trimmed by 4 bases and the J gene end by 4 bases; junction bases not matched to a gene: 10. From germline, CDR1 is LGHNA and CDR2 YSLEER. The CDR3 consists of 16 residues. The CDR3 spells CASSLGQGQIPDTQYF. DNA of the CDR3: TGCGCCAGCAGCCTCGGACAGGGTCAGATTCCAGATACGCAGTATTTT.

The chain is built from TRBV28 and TRBJ1-2, with D tentatively TRBD1 (6 bases). This CDR3 is built from 11 residues. From germline, CDR1 is MDHEN and CDR2 SYDVKM. Trimming removed 3 bases at V and 11 bases at J, with 10 bases between. CDR3 DNA sequence: TGTGCCAGCAGTTTCGGGGGGGCTTACACCTTC. It encodes CASSFGGAYTF.

The rearrangement uses TRBV27 and TRBJ1-1; no firm D call. The germline V gene has CDR1 MNHEY and CDR2 SMNVEV (reference sequence). The CDR3 spans 13 residues. V shed 5 bases and J shed 4 bases, with 11 bases lying between them. The CDR3 loop is CASSVTRGTEAFF. The CDR3 bases are TGTGCCAGCAGTGTGACCCGAGGCACTGAAGCTTTCTTT.

The rearrangement links TRBV10-2 to TRBJ1-5; D uncertain. Trimming left V 8 bases short and J 2 bases short, with 16 bases between. This CDR3 is 15 amino acids long. From germline, CDR1 is WSHSY and CDR2 SAAADI. The CDR3: CASDPDAGGNQPQHF. The DNA of the CDR3 is TGCGCCAGCGACCCGGATGCCGGAGGCAATCAGCCCCAGCATTTT.

The V call is TRBV5-1, the J call TRBJ2-5; a possible D gene is TRBD1 (6 bases). The length of the CDR3 is 14 residues. V lost 0 bases to trimming and J lost 4 bases, with 10 bases between them. CDR1 SGHRS and CDR2 YFSETQ come from the germline V gene. CDR3 amino acids: CASSLVVGGETQYF. The CDR3 nucleotides are TGCGCCAGCAGCTTGGTCGTAGGGGGAGAGACCCAGTACTTC.

This clone was counted between two and nine times. This chain joins TRBV5-8 and TRBJ2-5, with 11 bases matching TRBD2. Germline CDR1 is SGHTS and CDR2 is YDEGEE. The CDR3 consists of 16 residues. J was trimmed by 4 bases and V by 3 bases; bases with no gene match: 8. CDR3 in amino acids: CASSSFSTSGGETQYF. CDR3 coding DNA: TGTGCCAGCAGCTCCTTTTCCACTAGCGGGGGAGAGACCCAGTACTTC.

The rearrangement links TRBV6-5 to TRBJ1-2, with D perhaps matching TRBD1 (6 bases). Looked up from germline, CDR1 is MNHEY and CDR2 is SVGAGI. The V end lost 2 bases, the J end lost 6 bases, and 10 bases lay between the germline ends. The CDR3 loop spans 13 amino acids. In nucleotides, the CDR3 is TGTGCCAGCAGTTACGGGGGGGCTAATGGCTACACCTTC. This translates into CASSYGGANGYTF.

The chain joins TRBV28 to TRBJ2-1, with D perhaps matching TRBD1 (6 bases). This CDR3 has 13 amino acids. Germline V CDR1 and CDR2: MDHEN, SYDVKM. Trimming cost V 6 bases and J 6 bases, with 12 bases left between them. The CDR3 is CASSGIQGNEQFF. The CDR3 DNA reads TGTGCCAGCAGCGGTATACAGGGCAATGAGCAGTTCTTC.

Only a few counts were recorded for this clone. The V and J genes are TRBV6-1 and TRBJ1-1; D may be TRBD1 (5 bases). V gave up 3 bases and J gave up 4 bases, with 12 bases separating them. The CDR3 consists of 14 residues. Germline V gene lookup returns CDR1 MNHNS and CDR2 SASEGT. CDR3 sequence: CASSEDGGVTEAFF. The CDR3 DNA reads as TGTGCCAGCAGTGAGGACGGGGGAGTCACTGAAGCTTTCTTT.